This is a list of T cell receptor beta chains from one sample in a study of blood T cells in healthy people across ages. TCRdb reprocessed the 5' RACE reads with MiXCR, giving one entry per CDR3 protein. The table records 1.8 million or so distinct CDR3 sequences, roughly two fifths of them present only once. The sequenced sample was blood. These receptors all come from a human donor in good health. Each CDR3 is given with its conserved first and last residue. Each record gives: J gene, D gene, V gene, clone size, CDR3 protein, CDR3 DNA. The D gene is left open where the match is weak. Only part of the rows carry a size: once, few, many, or a class if the clone is expanded.

J: TRBJ1-2; D: -; V: TRBV2; size: few; CDR3: CASSGAANYGYTF; DNA: TGTGCCAGCAGTGGGGCAGCGAACTATGGCTACACCTTC
J: TRBJ2-3; D: -; V: TRBV6-5; size: few; CDR3: CASGGSVGYTQYF; DNA: TGTGCCAGCGGGGGGAGCGTTGGGTATACGCAGTATTTT
J: TRBJ1-4; D: -; V: TRBV18; size: -; CDR3: CASSPPWIREGEKLFF; DNA: TGTGCCAGCTCACCACCGTGGATAAGGGAAGGTGAAAAACTGTTTTTT
J: TRBJ2-7; D: -; V: TRBV24-1; size: -; CDR3: CATSDVGRGEVEQYF; DNA: TGTGCCACCAGTGATGTCGGAAGAGGGGAGGTCGAGCAGTACTTC
J: TRBJ2-1; D: -; V: TRBV12-3/TRBV12-4; size: few; CDR3: CASSFMGSYNEQFF; DNA: TGTGCCAGCAGTTTCATGGGCTCCTACAATGAGCAGTTCTTC
J: TRBJ2-7; D: -; V: TRBV10-3; size: few; CDR3: CAITEGVPGEQYF; DNA: TGTGCCATCACCGAGGGGGTACCGGGCGAGCAGTACTTC
J: TRBJ2-1; D: -; V: TRBV20-1; size: -; CDR3: CSAIAGAGHNEQFF; DNA: TGCAGTGCAATCGCGGGGGCTGGCCACAATGAGCAGTTCTTC
J: TRBJ2-5; D: -; V: TRBV18; size: -; CDR3: CASSPRLMGNRAETQYF; DNA: TGTGCCAGCTCACCACGCTTAATGGGGAATCGAGCAGAGACCCAGTACTTC
J: TRBJ2-7; D: -; V: TRBV7-9; size: -; CDR3: CASSFDVKYEQYF; DNA: TGTGCCAGCAGCTTTGACGTGAAATACGAGCAGTACTTC
J: TRBJ2-1; D: -; V: TRBV12-5; size: few; CDR3: CASGLAVTGTEEQFF; DNA: TGTGCTAGTGGTTTGGCCGTAACAGGGACTGAGGAGCAGTTCTTC
J: TRBJ2-7; D: -; V: TRBV20-1; size: -; CDR3: CSARGGRAGDSEQYF; DNA: TGCAGTGCTAGGGGAGGTCGGGCAGGGGACAGCGAGCAGTACTTC
J: TRBJ1-6; D: -; V: TRBV6-2/TRBV6-3; size: few; CDR3: CASTEFSENSPLHF; DNA: TGTGCCAGCACAGAGTTTTCGGAGAATTCACCCCTCCACTTT
J: TRBJ2-3; D: -; V: TRBV7-2; size: -; CDR3: CASSKPGDTQYF; DNA: TGTGCCAGCAGCAAACCCGGAGATACGCAGTATTTT
J: TRBJ2-3; D: -; V: TRBV6-6; size: -; CDR3: CASSYSFDTYSTDTQYF; DNA: TGTGCCAGCAGTTACTCGTTTGACACATATAGCACAGATACGCAGTATTTT
J: TRBJ2-1; D: -; V: TRBV7-2; size: -; CDR3: CASSLVGVGGNPPNEQFF; DNA: TGTGCCAGCAGCTTAGTGGGAGTAGGGGGAAACCCCCCCAATGAGCAGTTCTTC
J: TRBJ2-5; D: -; V: TRBV12-3/TRBV12-4; size: few; CDR3: CASGQSTWEQYF; DNA: TGTGCCAGCGGGCAGAGTACGTGGGAGCAGTACTTC
J: TRBJ1-4; D: -; V: TRBV7-2; size: -; CDR3: CASSIRGAREKLFF; DNA: TGTGCCAGCAGTATAAGGGGGGCTCGGGAAAAACTGTTTTTT
J: TRBJ2-7; D: TRBD2; V: TRBV4-2; size: few; CDR3: CASSPEDGGYSYEQYF; DNA: TGTGCCAGCAGCCCCGAGGACGGGGGGTACTCCTACGAGCAGTACTTC
J: TRBJ1-5; D: -; V: TRBV20-1; size: -; CDR3: CSAGGYQPQHF; DNA: TGCAGTGCGGGTGGTTATCAGCCCCAGCATTTT
J: TRBJ1-4; D: -; V: TRBV4-1; size: -; CDR3: CASSADITIATNEKLFF; DNA: TGCGCCAGCAGCGCGGACATCACAATCGCAACTAATGAAAAACTGTTTTTT
J: TRBJ1-2; D: TRBD1; V: TRBV20-1; size: -; CDR3: CSATQPGQGLYGYTF; DNA: TGCAGTGCTACGCAACCGGGACAGGGGCTCTATGGCTACACCTTC
J: TRBJ1-2; D: -; V: TRBV7-2; size: -; CDR3: CASSSRDTLSSGYTF; DNA: TGTGCCAGCAGCTCGCGGGACACCCTATCCAGTGGCTACACCTTC
J: TRBJ1-1; D: TRBD1; V: TRBV12-3/TRBV12-4; size: -; CDR3: CASSFASGGEDTEAFF; DNA: TGTGCCAGCAGTTTCGCCTCAGGGGGCGAGGACACTGAAGCTTTCTTT
J: TRBJ2-7; D: -; V: TRBV7-9; size: -; CDR3: CASSRLVTGNEQYF; DNA: TGTGCCAGCAGTCGGTTGGTCACAGGTAACGAGCAGTACTTC
J: TRBJ1-2; D: -; V: TRBV29-1; size: -; CDR3: CGVEDRSHYGYTF; DNA: TGCGGCGTTGAAGACAGGAGCCACTATGGCTACACCTTC
J: TRBJ2-7; D: TRBD1; V: TRBV30; size: -; CDR3: CAWTRDRHYEQYF; DNA: TGTGCCTGGACCAGGGACAGACACTACGAGCAGTACTTC
J: TRBJ1-2; D: -; V: TRBV20-1; size: many; CDR3: CSARSLGREHGYTF; DNA: TGCAGTGCTAGATCTCTGGGCAGGGAGCATGGCTACACCTTC
J: TRBJ2-1; D: -; V: TRBV20-1; size: few; CDR3: CSAGGLGHGSDEQFF; DNA: TGCAGTGCTGGAGGGTTGGGACATGGGAGCGATGAGCAGTTCTTC
J: TRBJ2-5; D: TRBD2; V: TRBV10-3; size: -; CDR3: CAISSGLVKETQYF; DNA: TGTGCCATCAGCTCGGGACTAGTTAAAGAGACCCAGTACTTC
J: TRBJ2-1; D: TRBD1; V: TRBV20-1; size: -; CDR3: CSAGLIWTGKELSEQFF; DNA: TGCAGTGCTGGCCTCATCTGGACAGGGAAGGAACTAAGTGAGCAGTTCTTC
J: TRBJ2-7; D: -; V: TRBV2; size: -; CDR3: CASSELVSAERAYEQYF; DNA: TGTGCCAGCAGTGAGTTGGTCTCGGCAGAGCGGGCCTACGAGCAGTACTTC
J: TRBJ2-5; D: -; V: TRBV7-9; size: -; CDR3: CASSSPFGETQYF; DNA: TGTGCCAGCAGCTCCCCATTCGGAGAGACCCAGTACTTC
J: TRBJ2-6; D: TRBD1; V: TRBV5-1; size: many; CDR3: CASKGTGPGANVLTF; DNA: TGCGCCAGCAAGGGGACAGGTCCTGGGGCCAACGTCCTGACTTTC
J: TRBJ1-2; D: -; V: TRBV4-3; size: few; CDR3: CASSQDLGSQRYTF; DNA: TGCGCCAGCAGCCAAGATCTAGGCAGCCAACGCTACACCTTC
J: TRBJ2-1; D: -; V: TRBV6-1; size: few; CDR3: CASRPGTEFSNSYNEQFF; DNA: TGTGCCAGCAGACCCGGGACCGAGTTTTCAAACTCCTACAATGAGCAGTTCTTC
J: TRBJ1-5; D: -; V: TRBV27; size: -; CDR3: CASSSVHGNQPQHF; DNA: TGTGCCAGCAGTTCGGTTCATGGGAATCAGCCCCAGCATTTT